This is a list of T cell receptor beta chains from one sample in a study of blood T cells in healthy people across ages. TCRdb re-analysed the 5' RACE reads in MiXCR, keeping a single row per CDR3 protein. The table lists 650,000 to 1,000,000 distinct CDR3 sequences, 35% to 40% of them singletons. Sequenced input: blood. Receptor source: a man between 18 and 29 years old in good health. CDR3s include the opening cysteine and the closing phenylalanine or tryptophan. D genes are given only for firm matches. Clone size is not always given. Where it is, it says once, few, many or a class for expanded clones.

clone size | J gene | V gene | D gene | CDR3 DNA | CDR3 protein
. | TRBJ2-1 | TRBV6-5 | . | TGTGCCAGCAGTTACTCGGAGTGGGGGGAGCAGTTCTTC | CASSYSEWGEQFF
. | TRBJ1-3 | TRBV4-2 | TRBD1 | TGTGCCAGCAGCCAGGTCCCGACAGGGGCCGGAAACACCATATATTTT | CASSQVPTGAGNTIYF
few | TRBJ2-3 | TRBV11-3 | . | TGTGCCAGCAGCTCAAGTCTTGGAGATACGCAGTATTTT | CASSSSLGDTQYF
many | TRBJ1-2 | TRBV12-3/TRBV12-4 | . | TGTGCCAGCACCCTGGGACCCCTTAACTATGGCTACACCTTC | CASTLGPLNYGYTF
many | TRBJ2-5 | TRBV7-2 | . | TGTGCCAGCAGCTTAGCGAGGACAGACCAAGAGACCCAGTACTTC | CASSLARTDQETQYF
. | TRBJ1-1 | TRBV20-1 | . | TGCAGTGCTAGAGCAGGGGAAATAACGACGGGGACTGAAGCTTTCTTT | CSARAGEITTGTEAFF
. | TRBJ2-3 | TRBV15 | . | TGTGCCACCAGCAGAGACAAAGAAGATACGCAGTATTTT | CATSRDKEDTQYF
few | TRBJ2-7 | TRBV7-9 | . | TGTGCCAGCAGCCACAGTGGCAGGGTCGAGCAGTACTTC | CASSHSGRVEQYF
. | TRBJ2-1 | TRBV7-9 | TRBD2 | TGTGCCAGCAGACCGGGAGGGGTCACGGTCTACGAGCAGTTCTTC | CASRPGGVTVYEQFF
. | TRBJ1-5 | TRBV5-6 | . | TGTGCCAGCAGCTTGGCCGGTACAGGTCGGGCGGCGGGTCAGCCCCAGCATTTT | CASSLAGTGRAAGQPQHF
once | TRBJ1-1 | TRBV28 | . | TGTGCCAGCAGTTTGAGGACCCCCACTGAAGCTTTCTTT | CASSLRTPTEAFF
. | TRBJ1-2 | TRBV3-1 | . | TGTGCCAGCAGCCAGGGGGACGGCTCTGGCTATGGCTACACCTTC | CASSQGDGSGYGYTF
few | TRBJ1-1 | TRBV6-1 | . | TGTGCCAGCAGTGTGGACGGTACTGAAGCTTTCTTT | CASSVDGTEAFF
. | TRBJ1-1 | TRBV7-2 | . | TGTGCCAGCAGCTTAGGGGTACGGACTGAAGCTTTCTTT | CASSLGVRTEAFF
. | TRBJ2-1 | TRBV15 | . | TGTGCCACCAGCAGTGTTGCGGCACCCAATGAGCAGTTCTTC | CATSSVAAPNEQFF
. | TRBJ1-1 | TRBV28 | . | TGTGCCAGCACCGACGGGGGCGGGTGGACTGAAGCTTTCTTT | CASTDGGGWTEAFF
many | TRBJ2-4 | TRBV6-5 | TRBD1 | TGTGCCAGCAGTGACGGGGCCGGGACAGTAAACATTCAGTACTTC | CASSDGAGTVNIQYF
. | TRBJ2-7 | TRBV4-1 | . | TGCGCCAGCAGCCAAGTAGGCGGAACCTCCTACGAGCAGTACTTC | CASSQVGGTSYEQYF
. | TRBJ2-2 | TRBV7-3 | TRBD1 | TGTGCCAGCAGCCACGCGGACAGGGACATCGGGGAGCTGTTTTTT | CASSHADRDIGELFF
few | TRBJ2-1 | TRBV12-3/TRBV12-4 | TRBD1 | TGTGCCAGCAGGCCGCCTGGAGGGACAGGGTACAATGAGCAGTTCTTC | CASRPPGGTGYNEQFF
. | TRBJ2-5 | TRBV4-1 | . | TGCGCCAGCAGCCAAGTCGACGGCCAAGAGACCCAGTACTTC | CASSQVDGQETQYF
. | TRBJ1-3 | TRBV18 | TRBD1 | TGTGCCAGCTCACCGGACGACAGGGCTGGAAACACCATATATTTT | CASSPDDRAGNTIYF
. | TRBJ1-4 | TRBV5-1 | . | TGCGCCAGCAGCTTATGGTCCGGGAGGGATGAAAAACTGTTTTTT | CASSLWSGRDEKLFF
. | TRBJ1-2 | TRBV6-6 | . | TGTGCCAGCAGTTACTCGACTGCAGGGAAGGGCTACACCTTC | CASSYSTAGKGYTF
many | TRBJ2-1 | TRBV29-1 | . | TGCAGCGTTGGAAGGGCGGGTAGGGACAATGAGCAGTTCTTC | CSVGRAGRDNEQFF
. | TRBJ2-7 | TRBV4-2 | . | TGTGCCAGCAGCCAAGTTGGTGGCAATGAGCAGTACTTC | CASSQVGGNEQYF
many | TRBJ2-3 | TRBV20-1 | TRBD2 | TGCAGTGCCAATCGGCTAGCGGGGGGAGAGGATACGCAGTATTTT | CSANRLAGGEDTQYF
few | TRBJ2-7 | TRBV4-3 | . | TGCGCCAGCAGCCAAGCAGGGAGAAACGAGCAGTACTTC | CASSQAGRNEQYF
. | TRBJ1-5 | TRBV12-3/TRBV12-4 | . | TGTGCCAGCAGTTTCAGCGAGTGGGCAGTCCCCGAACAGCCCCAGCATTTT | CASSFSEWAVPEQPQHF
. | TRBJ2-1 | TRBV6-2/TRBV6-3 | TRBD1 | TGTGCCAGCAGTTACCCTCCCGGACAGGTATCCTACAATGAGCAGTTCTTC | CASSYPPGQVSYNEQFF
few | TRBJ1-5 | TRBV12-3/TRBV12-4 | . | TGTGCCAGCACCCCAGGGCATCAGCCCCAGCATTTT | CASTPGHQPQHF
. | TRBJ1-4 | TRBV7-2 | . | TGTGCCAGCGTGGATGAAAAACTGTTTTTT | CASVDEKLFF
few | TRBJ1-6 | TRBV30 | TRBD1 | TGTGCCTGGGGGACAGGGCATTCACCCCTCCACTTT | CAWGTGHSPLHF
large | TRBJ2-7 | TRBV6-2/TRBV6-3 | TRBD1 | TGTGCCAGCAGTCGACAGGGGTCCTACAATGAGCAGTACTTC | CASSRQGSYNEQYF
few | TRBJ1-5 | TRBV6-5 | TRBD1 | TGTGCCAGCAGTCGTAGAGGGGGCACTCAGCCCCAGCATTTT | CASSRRGGTQPQHF
many | TRBJ2-3 | TRBV12-3/TRBV12-4 | TRBD2 | TGTGCCAGCAGCCCCGAAGTACTAGCGGGGGGAGGTGGAGATACGCAGTATTTT | CASSPEVLAGGGGDTQYF
. | TRBJ2-4 | TRBV20-1 | . | TGCAGTGCTCCACGGGACGGTCAAACGGAGCAGTACTTC | CSAPRDGQTEQYF
. | TRBJ2-3 | TRBV24-1 | . | TGTGCCACCAGTGACCAGGTCACAGATACGCAGTATTTT | CATSDQVTDTQYF
. | TRBJ2-1 | TRBV5-1 | TRBD2 | TGCGCCAGCCGGGGGGGGAGACGTCCGTTCTTC | CASRGGRRPFF
. | TRBJ2-2 | TRBV5-5 | . | TGTGCCAGCAGCTTTGGACACTGGGGAACCGGGGAGCTGTTTTTT | CASSFGHWGTGELFF
. | TRBJ1-2 | TRBV3-1 | . | TGTGCCAGCCGGCCGAGGGGTGGCTATGGCTACACCTTC | CASRPRGGYGYTF
few | TRBJ2-1 | TRBV19 | . | TGTGCCAGTAGTATTCGCAGGGAAGAGACCCAGTTCTTC | CASSIRREETQFF
. | TRBJ1-1 | TRBV18 | . | TGTGCCAGCTCACGGCGGGACCTGGGCACTGAAGCTTTCTTT | CASSRRDLGTEAFF
few | TRBJ2-7 | TRBV30 | TRBD1 | TGTGCCTGGAGTGTACTCGGGACAGCTCTTGACGAGCAGTACTTC | CAWSVLGTALDEQYF
many | TRBJ2-1 | TRBV20-1 | TRBD2 | TGCAGTGCGCCCGGGACTAGCGGGGGGGCTGACAATGAGCAGTTCTTC | CSAPGTSGGADNEQFF
many | TRBJ2-1 | TRBV5-1 | TRBD2 | TGCGCCAGCAGCTTGACTAGCGGGGATGAGCAGTTCTTC | CASSLTSGDEQFF
few | TRBJ1-2 | TRBV12-3/TRBV12-4 | . | TGTGCCAGCAGCACCACCGCCTCCGGCTACACCTTC | CASSTTASGYTF
few | TRBJ1-6 | TRBV20-1 | . | TGCAGTGCAGCCCCCGGAGGGGGGAATTCACCCCTCCACTTT | CSAAPGGGNSPLHF
few | TRBJ1-5 | TRBV12-3/TRBV12-4 | . | TGTGCCAGCAGTTTTGGGCGCGCGGGTACGGGTCAGCCCCAGCATTTT | CASSFGRAGTGQPQHF
. | TRBJ2-7 | TRBV6-1 | . | TGTGCCAGCAGGGAAGGACCCACCCTCTACGAGCAGTACTTC | CASREGPTLYEQYF
. | TRBJ2-7 | TRBV28 | . | TGTGCCAGCAGTTTAGCTACTAACAGGGCCTCCTACAATGAGCAGTACTTC | CASSLATNRASYNEQYF
. | TRBJ2-7 | TRBV25-1 | TRBD1 | TGTGCCAGCAGGGGTGGACAGGCTTCGTCCTACAATGAGCAGTACTTC | CASRGGQASSYNEQYF
. | TRBJ2-7 | TRBV5-1 | . | TGCGCCAGCAGCTTGGGTGGTTCCGACGAGCAGTACTTC | CASSLGGSDEQYF
. | TRBJ2-7 | TRBV6-5 | . | TGTGCCAGCAGGCCCCCGGGGCGGTACGAGCAGTACTTC | CASRPPGRYEQYF
few | TRBJ1-2 | TRBV28 | TRBD1 | TGTGTCAGCAGCCCTTCCGGACAGGGAGACTATGGCTACACCTTC | CVSSPSGQGDYGYTF
. | TRBJ2-7 | TRBV7-2 | . | TGTGCCAGCAGCTTAGGGGTCGAGTACGAGCAGTACTTC | CASSLGVEYEQYF
few | TRBJ1-1 | TRBV10-3 | . | TGTGCCATCAGTGAGTCCGTTGGAGTCGGTGAGACTGAAGCTTTCTTT | CAISESVGVGETEAFF